The 30 T cell receptor beta chains listed next were all sequenced from one sample in a study of neoadjuvant nivolumab and ipilimumab in lung cancer (dated by TCRdb to the early 2020s). The label giving this sample's time point can be read as: pretherapy, before neoadjuvant immune checkpoint inhibitors. Libraries were constructed by the immunoSEQ multiplex PCR assay. Sourced from immuneACCESS, this table was stored by TCRdb with only in-frame sequences that have V and J called. A share of the clones is absent; for the studies checked, an unresolved V gene accounts for under half, and the remainder has no known explanation. In all, the sample holds 39,000 or so clones, and roughly nine tenths of those were seen once. The top ten hold more than 3% of the sample. Sequencing was performed on peripheral blood, taken before neoadjuvant nivolumab, alone or with ipilimumab. These TCRs come from an adult with non-small cell lung cancer.

The rearrangement uses TRBV20-1 and TRBJ2-5, with D possibly being TRBD1 (5 bases). This CDR3 is built from 10 residues. Per germline, CDR1 DFQATT and CDR2 SNEGSKA (reference sequence). V was clipped by 6 bases and J by 5 bases, with 7 bases between them. CDR3: CSAPGETQYF. CDR3 nucleotide sequence: TGCAGTGCGCCAGGGGAGACCCAGTACTTC.

The V gene is TRBV5-4, the J gene TRBJ2-1; TRBD2 matches 11 bases. The germline gives CDR1 SGHNT, CDR2 YYREEE (reference sequence). The junction had 6 bases not matched to a gene; V was cut back by 4 bases and J by 0 bases. CDR3 size: 17 residues. CDR3 residues: CASSPGLAASSYNEQFF. In DNA, the CDR3 is TGTGCCAGCAGCCCGGGACTAGCGGCCAGCTCCTACAATGAGCAGTTCTTC.

The chain has TRBV6-1 and TRBJ2-1; D is ambiguous. The CDR3 contains 14 residues. Germline values: CDR1 MNHNS, CDR2 SASEGT. V lost 7 bases to trimming and J lost 4 bases, with 14 bases between them. The CDR3 DNA is TGTGCCAGCAAGCCTCCCCTCAATTACAATGAGCAGTTCTTC. This encodes CASKPPLNYNEQFF.

This chain links TRBV4-1 with TRBJ2-7, with unresolved D. Germline V CDR1 and CDR2: MGHRA, YSYEKL. Trimming removed 0 bases at V and 3 bases at J, with 6 bases between. The CDR3 is made up of 13 amino acids. The CDR3 bases are TGCGCCAGCAGCCAAGATCAAATCTACGAGCAGTACTTC. Translating it yields CASSQDQIYEQYF.

The gene calls are TRBV5-1 and TRBJ1-3, with TRBD1 matching 7 bases. V lost 3 bases to trimming and J lost 2 bases; unmatched junction nucleotides: 5. The CDR3 consists of 15 residues. Germline V gives CDR1 SGHRS, CDR2 YFSETQ. The CDR3 spells CASSSGTAAGNTIYF. In DNA form, the CDR3 reads TGCGCCAGCAGCTCGGGGACAGCTGCTGGAAACACCATATATTTT.

The chain has TRBV9 and TRBJ1-2; maybe TRBD1 (6 bases). The CDR3 extends over 13 amino acids. The germline V gene has CDR1 SGDLS and CDR2 YYNGEE. V was shortened by 0 bases and J by 7 bases, with 10 bases between the two germline ends. This chain's CDR3 is CASSVEGVGGYTF. The CDR3 DNA reads as TGTGCCAGCAGCGTAGAGGGGGTAGGTGGCTACACCTTC.

The V and J genes are TRBV19 and TRBJ2-7; D tentatively reads TRBD1 or TRBD2 (6 bases each). This CDR3 spans 15 amino acids. V lost 7 bases and J 2 bases, leaving 18 bases between the germline ends. Looked up from germline, CDR1 is LNHDA and CDR2 is SQIVND (reference sequence). CDR3 residues: CASTDRLSGAYEQYF. The CDR3 region has the DNA TGTGCCAGTACCGACAGGTTATCGGGGGCCTACGAGCAGTACTTC.

The CDR3 is CAWWDFLGRRSGNTIYF. The CDR3 DNA is TGTGCCTGGTGGGACTTTTTGGGACGGAGATCTGGAAACACCATATATTTT. This rearrangement joins TRBV30 to TRBJ1-3, with D possibly TRBD1 on 5 matching bases. Trimming removed 5 bases from V and 1 base from J, with 21 bases in between. This CDR3 contains 17 residues. CDR1 and CDR2 from the germline V gene are GTSNPN and SVGIG (reference sequence).

The chain combines TRBV6-5 with TRBJ2-4, with TRBD1 matching 7 bases. CDR3 length: 14 amino acids. In germline, CDR1 is MNHEY, CDR2 SVGAGI. J gave up 6 bases and V 5 bases, and 7 bases lay outside the gene matches. The CDR3 nucleotides are TGTGCCAGCAGTGACGACAGGGAGCTAAACATTCAGTACTTC. Translation: CASSDDRELNIQYF.

The rearrangement links TRBV7-2 to TRBJ1-1; D is possibly TRBD1 (5 bases). The germline V and J ends were trimmed by 1 base and 7 bases, with 16 bases remaining between them. Germline lookup yields CDR1 SGHTA and CDR2 FQGNSA. The CDR3 contains 15 residues. The CDR3 loop is CASSLVGGSGGEAFF. CDR3 bases: TGTGCCAGCAGCTTAGTGGGGGGTTCGGGAGGTGAAGCTTTCTTT.

This rearrangement joins TRBV6-1 to TRBJ2-1; D is ambiguous. The CDR3 consists of 15 residues. Germline loops: CDR1 MNHNS, CDR2 SASEGT. Trimming took 6 bases from V and 5 from J, leaving 17 bases between them. CDR3 sequence reads: CASSEDLGKHNEQFF. The CDR3 DNA reads as TGTGCCAGCAGCGAGGACCTCGGAAAGCACAATGAGCAGTTCTTC.

The gene calls are TRBV14 and TRBJ2-3; D not resolved. Per the germline V gene, CDR1 is SGHDN and CDR2 is FVKESK. V was trimmed by 0 bases and J by 9 bases, leaving 10 bases between them. CDR3 length: 13 amino acids. The CDR3 is CASSQDVRQTQYF. CDR3 nucleotide sequence: TGTGCCAGCAGCCAAGATGTCCGACAAACGCAGTATTTT. Based on the CDR3 plus reference TRBV14 and TRBJ2-3, the full variable domain is EAGVTQFPSHSVIEKGQTVTLRCDPISGHDNLYWYRRVMGKEIKFLLHFVKESKQDESGMPNNRFLAERTGGTYSTLKVQPAELEDSGVYFCASSQDVRQTQYFGPGTRLTVL.

This clone was observed once. The chain carries TRBV6-1 and TRBJ1-5; 9 bases line up with TRBD1. Germline trimming cut 6 bases from V and 4 bases from J; bases unmatched to any gene: 7. Per the germline V gene, CDR1 is MNHNS and CDR2 is SASEGT. The CDR3 loop spans 15 amino acids. CDR3 DNA: TGTGCCAGCAGGGAATTACAGGGGGCAAATCAGCCCCAGCATTTT. Translation: CASRELQGANQPQHF.

This chain links TRBV29-1 with TRBJ2-3; the match to TRBD2 covers 7 bases. This CDR3 has 14 amino acids. Germline CDR1 and CDR2: SQVTM and ANQGSEA. V shed 7 bases, J shed 2 bases, and the junction held 9 bases outside the gene matches. The CDR3 sequence: CSARASGFTDTQYF. In DNA form, the CDR3 reads TGCAGCGCCCGGGCTAGCGGATTCACAGATACGCAGTATTTT.

The rearrangement uses TRBV4-1 and TRBJ1-1; D not resolved. The CDR3 loop spans 12 amino acids. Trimming pared 7 bases from V and 1 base from J, leaving 7 bases between. CDR1 and CDR2 (germline): MGHRA, YSYEKL. The chain's CDR3 is CASNRRNTEAFF. Here the CDR3 DNA reads TGCGCCAGCAACCGCAGGAACACTGAAGCTTTCTTT.

V gene TRBV11-2 combines with J gene TRBJ2-7, with 15 bases aligning to TRBD2. Per germline, CDR1 SGHAT and CDR2 FQNNGV. There are 19 residues in the CDR3. V gave up 5 bases and J gave up 4 bases; unmatched junction bases: 15. The chain's CDR3 is CASSPGLAGGPVGFYEQYF. The CDR3 DNA sequence: TGTGCCAGCAGCCCCGGACTAGCGGGAGGGCCGGTAGGGTTTTACGAGCAGTACTTC.

V usage is TRBV12-5 and J usage is TRBJ2-1; the D is unclear. Germline V CDR1 and CDR2: LGHNT, FRNRAP. The CDR3 covers 13 residues. V was clipped by 2 bases and J by 9 bases, with 11 bases between them. The CDR3 region is CASGLPNAREQFF. CDR3 nucleotides: TGTGCTAGTGGTTTGCCCAATGCCCGTGAGCAGTTCTTC.

V gene TRBV6-4 combines with J gene TRBJ2-7, with D unresolved. The germline gives CDR1 MRHNA, CDR2 SNTAGT. Deletions cut 5 bases from V and 6 bases from J, with 17 bases between. CDR3 length: 14 amino acids. In DNA, the CDR3 is TGTGCCAGCAGTATCCAGGAGTCCCCGGGCGAGCAGTACTTC. Its protein is CASSIQESPGEQYF.

This sequence joins TRBV7-3 and TRBJ2-1, with 8 bases matching TRBD2. Trimming cost V 0 bases and J 6 bases; bases outside gene matches: 4. The CDR3 contains 15 residues. Germline CDR1 SGHTA, CDR2 FQGTGA. As DNA, the CDR3 is TGTGCCAGCAGCTTAACGGCGGGAGGTTTCAATGAGCAGTTCTTC. It encodes CASSLTAGGFNEQFF.

The chain employs TRBV11-2 and TRBJ2-1, with D perhaps matching TRBD1 (6 bases). The CDR3 has 18 amino acids. Trimming took off 3 bases at V and 8 bases at J, with 26 bases between the two ends. CDR1 and CDR2 (germline): SGHAT, FQNNGV. DNA of the CDR3: TGTGCCAGCAGCTTGGGGGCTGTGCCAGGAACCGACGGCCATGAGCAGTTCTTC. It is translated as CASSLGAVPGTDGHEQFF.

V gene TRBV30 combines with J gene TRBJ2-7; possible D gene TRBD1, 6 bases. Trimming removed 3 bases from V and 7 bases from J, with 13 bases in between. The CDR3 is 12 residues long. From germline, CDR1 is GTSNPN and CDR2 SVGIG (reference sequence). CDR3 nucleotides: TGTGCCTGGAGCCGACAGGTAGGAGAGCAGTACTTC. It translates to CAWSRQVGEQYF.

The rearrangement uses TRBV29-1 and TRBJ1-1; 8 positions agree with TRBD1. CDR3 length equals 12 residues. Germline V CDR1 and CDR2: SQVTM, ANQGSEA. After removal of 7 bases from V and 3 bases from J, the junction contained 4 bases not matched to a gene. The CDR3 spells CSALTGDTEAFF. CDR3 DNA: TGCAGCGCCTTGACAGGGGACACTGAAGCTTTCTTT. The full variable domain, with the rest looked up from reference TRBV29-1 and TRBJ1-1, is SAVISQKPSRDICQRGTSLTIQCQVDSQVTMMFWYRQQPGQSLTLIATANQGSEATYESGFVIDKFPISRPNLTFSTLTVSNMSPEDSSIYLCSALTGDTEAFFGQGTRLTVV.

This clone has only one observation. The chain carries TRBV7-9 and TRBJ2-7; D perhaps matches TRBD1 (6 bases). Germline V lookup: CDR1 SEHNR, CDR2 FQNEAQ (reference sequence). The germline V and J ends were trimmed by 4 bases and 7 bases, with 17 bases remaining between them. This CDR3 has 14 amino acids. The CDR3 DNA is TGTGCCAGCAGCTCGATGAGGGGGAGTTCAGAGCAGTACTTC. Amino acids: CASSSMRGSSEQYF.

The rearrangement uses TRBV9 and TRBJ2-2, with D tentatively TRBD2 (5 bases). Germline V gives CDR1 SGDLS, CDR2 YYNGEE. Between the trimmed V and J ends, which lost 3 bases and 6 bases, there was a span of 15 bases. This CDR3 is built from 15 residues. CDR3 coding DNA: TGTGCCAGCAGCGCTACCAGAGGGCTTCCCGGGGAGCTGTTTTTT. This sequence encodes CASSATRGLPGELFF.

This sequence joins TRBV9 and TRBJ2-5; either TRBD1 or TRBD2 may supply D (6 bases each). The CDR3 extends over 14 amino acids. With 0 bases removed from V and 4 bases from J, the gap between germline ends came to 10 bases. Germline CDR1 is SGDLS and CDR2 is YYNGEE. CDR3 DNA: TGTGCCAGCAGCGTAGCTGGGGGGCTAGAGACCCAGTACTTC. As protein: CASSVAGGLETQYF.

The rearrangement links TRBV9 to TRBJ2-7; D might be TRBD1 or TRBD2, each matching 5 bases. CDR1 is SGDLS and CDR2 is YYNGEE in the germline V gene. V was pared by 0 bases and J by 1 base, with 14 bases between. This CDR3 is 16 amino acids long. The CDR3 loop is CASSVEGTVSSYEQYF. The CDR3 DNA reads TGTGCCAGCAGCGTAGAAGGGACGGTAAGTTCCTACGAGCAGTACTTC.

The gene calls are TRBV2 and TRBJ2-2, with a weak D call TRBD2 (5 bases). The CDR3 has 17 residues. V was clipped by 6 bases and J by 0 bases, with 17 bases between them. In germline, CDR1 is SNHLY, CDR2 FYNNEI. In nucleotides, the CDR3 is TGTGCCAGCAGGGAGTGGCCCCCCGGGACGAACACCGGGGAGCTGTTTTTT. The encoded protein is CASREWPPGTNTGELFF.

The CDR3 region has the DNA TGTGCCTGGAGTGTTCGGGTTGAAGAGACCCAGTACTTC. This gives the protein CAWSVRVEETQYF. The chain employs TRBV30 and TRBJ2-5; D remains ambiguous. Germline CDR1 and CDR2: GTSNPN and SVGIG (reference sequence). This CDR3 is built from 13 residues. Trimming cost V 0 bases and J 3 bases, with 8 bases left between them.

This rearrangement joins TRBV6-5 to TRBJ1-1, with a tentative D call TRBD1 (6 bases). This CDR3 region has 14 residues. Trimming stripped 0 bases from V and 4 bases from J, with 9 bases between. Looked up from germline, CDR1 is MNHEY and CDR2 is SVGAGI. The CDR3 region is CASSYSGGGTEAFF. The CDR3 coding sequence is TGTGCCAGCAGTTACTCTGGAGGGGGCACTGAAGCTTTCTTT.

J is TRBJ1-1 and V is TRBV4-1, with a possible D match to TRBD1 (6 bases). In germline, CDR1 is MGHRA, CDR2 YSYEKL. CDR3 length: 14 residues. The V and J ends lost 2 bases and 6 bases respectively, with 13 bases between them. CDR3 in amino acids: CASSQTGLDAEAFF. The CDR3 DNA is TGCGCCAGCAGCCAAACAGGGTTGGACGCTGAAGCTTTCTTT.